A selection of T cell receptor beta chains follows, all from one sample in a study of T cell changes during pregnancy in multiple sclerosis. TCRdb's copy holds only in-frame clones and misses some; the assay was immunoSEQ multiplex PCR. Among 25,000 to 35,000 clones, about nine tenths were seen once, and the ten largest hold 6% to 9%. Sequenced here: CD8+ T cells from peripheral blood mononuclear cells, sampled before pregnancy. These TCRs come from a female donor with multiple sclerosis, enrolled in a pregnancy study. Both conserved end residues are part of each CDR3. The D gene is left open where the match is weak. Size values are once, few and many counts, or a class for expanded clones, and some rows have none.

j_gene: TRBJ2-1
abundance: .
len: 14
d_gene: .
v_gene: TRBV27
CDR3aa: CASSWGGLSNEQFF
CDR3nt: TGTGCCAGCAGTTGGGGGGGGCTTTCGAATGAGCAGTTCTTC

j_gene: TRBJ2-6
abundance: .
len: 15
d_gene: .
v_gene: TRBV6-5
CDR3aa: CASSPREDGANVLTF
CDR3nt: TGTGCCAGCAGTCCCAGGGAAGATGGGGCCAACGTCCTGACTTTC

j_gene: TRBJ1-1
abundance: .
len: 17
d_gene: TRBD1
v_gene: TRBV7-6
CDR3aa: CASSSARRRTGDTEAFF
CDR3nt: TGTGCCAGCAGCTCCGCCAGACGAAGGACAGGGGACACTGAAGCTTTCTTT

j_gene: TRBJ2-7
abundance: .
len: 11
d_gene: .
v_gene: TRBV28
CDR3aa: CASSPRSEQYF
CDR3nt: TGTGCCAGCAGTCCGCGCTCCGAGCAGTACTTC

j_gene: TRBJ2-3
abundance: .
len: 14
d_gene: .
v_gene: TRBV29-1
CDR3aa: CSVDGPAGTDTQYF
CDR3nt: TGCAGCGTTGATGGTCCCGCGGGCACAGATACGCAGTATTTT

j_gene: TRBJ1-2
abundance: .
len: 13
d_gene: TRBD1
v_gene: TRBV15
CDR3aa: CATSRGQAASYTF
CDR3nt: TGTGCCACCAGCAGGGGACAGGCGGCCTCCTACACCTTC

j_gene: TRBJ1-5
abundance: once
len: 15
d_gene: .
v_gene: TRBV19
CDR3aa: CASTLVETGHQPQHF
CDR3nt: TGTGCCAGTACTTTGGTGGAGACAGGCCACCAGCCCCAGCATTTT

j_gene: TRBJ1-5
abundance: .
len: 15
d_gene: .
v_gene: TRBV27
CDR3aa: CASSPQENSNQPQHF
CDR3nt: TGTGCCAGCAGTCCACAGGAAAATAGCAATCAGCCCCAGCATTTT

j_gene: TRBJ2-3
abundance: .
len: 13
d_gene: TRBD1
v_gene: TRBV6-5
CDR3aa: CASRDRATDTQYF
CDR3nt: TGTGCCAGCAGGGACAGGGCAACAGATACGCAGTATTTT

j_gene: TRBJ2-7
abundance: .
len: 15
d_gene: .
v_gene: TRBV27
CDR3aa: CASSLSKGALYEQYF
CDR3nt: TGTGCCAGCAGTTTATCGAAAGGGGCCCTCTACGAGCAGTACTTC

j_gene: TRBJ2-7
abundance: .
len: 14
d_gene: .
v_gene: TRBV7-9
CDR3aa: CASSPEGLSYEQYF
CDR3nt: TGTGCCAGCAGCCCGGAGGGACTTTCCTACGAGCAGTACTTC

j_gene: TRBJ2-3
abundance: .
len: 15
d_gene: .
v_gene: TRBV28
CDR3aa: CASTYSDWGTDTQYF
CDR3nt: TGTGCCAGCACGTACTCCGACTGGGGCACAGATACGCAGTATTTT